This T cell receptor (beta chain) came from a study of breast tumors, draining lymph nodes, adjacent tissues. Study outcomes and limitations: That most tumor T cells come from lymph nodes remained unproven. Findings are consistent with lymph node origin and intratumoral expansion of most tumor T cells. Luminal-like breast cancer showed significantly higher tumor–nontumor repertoire similarity than basal-like. Compared with lymph nodes, tumors were less diverse; compared with nontumor tissue, more.

Using its own MiXCR run on the multiplex PCR reads, TCRdb lists one record per CDR3 protein. The table has about 180,000 distinct CDR3 sequences, around a third seen once. This clonotype was recorded many times. Its specificity is not known. Samples came from axillary lymph nodes draining the breast cancer. The sample consisted of axillary lymph node tissue. This TCR derives from a female donor with breast cancer. Some clones in this sample may be carry-over from other donors' samples.

The CDR3 DNA follows: TGCGCCAGCAGCCAAGTGAAAGGGTTGGAGACCCAGTACTTC. It yields the protein CASSQVKGLETQYF. V and J are TRBV4-1 and TRBJ2-5; D not certain. The CDR3 is 14 amino acids. The V end was cut by 1 base, the J end by 5 bases, with 11 bases between. Germline V gene data show CDR1 as MGHRA and CDR2 as YSYEKL.